The 25 T cell receptor beta chains below were found in one sample sequenced in a study of OX40 agonist ivuxolimab in advanced cancers. Some clones are missing from TCRdb's copy, which holds only in-frame ones; the method was immunoSEQ multiplex PCR. The sample contains over 75,000 clones, less than 95% of which appear only once. Source: CD4+ or CD8+ T cells sorted from blood, taken in a trial of the OX40 agonist ivuxolimab. The receptors shown here come from an adult with an advanced solid tumor such as melanoma, head and neck, liver or kidney cancer.

The chain has TRBV11-2 and TRBJ2-1; D is perhaps TRBD1 (6 bases). Germline values: CDR1 SGHAT, CDR2 FQNNGV. The CDR3 sequence is 12 residues long. Deletions cut 5 bases from V and 10 bases from J, with 12 bases between. This chain's CDR3 is CASSPNREEQFF. In DNA form, the CDR3 reads TGTGCCAGCAGCCCTAACAGGGAGGAGCAGTTCTTC.

The chain joins TRBV15 to TRBJ1-5, with 12 bases fitting TRBD1. V shed 5 bases and J 6 bases; nucleotides not matched to a gene: 5. The CDR3 is 15 residues long. CDR1 LNHNV and CDR2 YYDKDF come from the germline V gene (reference sequence). The CDR3 region is CATSGGQGAGQPQHF. In DNA form, the CDR3 reads TGTGCCACCAGCGGGGGACAGGGGGCGGGTCAGCCCCAGCATTTT.

The V and J genes are TRBV19 and TRBJ2-7, with D maybe TRBD2 (6 bases). V lost 3 bases and J lost 2, with 11 bases in between. Germline V gives CDR1 LNHDA, CDR2 SQIVND (reference sequence). The CDR3 has 14 residues. CDR3 loop: CASSMEGRTYEQYF. In nucleotides, the CDR3 is TGTGCCAGTAGTATGGAGGGACGGACCTACGAGCAGTACTTC. Combining the CDR3 with reference TRBV19 and TRBJ2-7 gives the whole variable domain DGGITQSPKYLFRKEGQNVTLSCEQNLNHDAMYWYRQDPGQGLRLIYYSQIVNDFQKGDIAEGYSVSREKKESFPLTVTSAQKNPTAFYLCASSMEGRTYEQYFGPGTRLTVT.

The chain carries TRBV5-4 and TRBJ2-3; 8 nucleotides match TRBD1. The CDR3 has 13 residues. J gave up 6 bases and V 7 bases, and 7 bases lay outside the gene matches. In germline, CDR1 is SGHNT, CDR2 YYREEE (reference sequence). This chain's CDR3 is CASGQGASDTQYF. The CDR3 nucleotides are TGTGCCAGCGGGCAGGGGGCTTCGGATACGCAGTATTTT.

CDR3 DNA sequence: TGTGCCAGCAGCTCCGAGACAGGGATGAATGAAAAACTGTTTTTT. Translating gives CASSSETGMNEKLFF. The rearrangement links TRBV9 to TRBJ1-4, with 7 bases identical to TRBD1. This CDR3 has 15 residues. Germline CDR1 is SGDLS and CDR2 is YYNGEE. V lost 4 bases and J lost 5; bases outside the gene matches: 8.

This chain joins TRBV4-2 and TRBJ2-3; the match to TRBD2 covers 7 bases. Germline V gives CDR1 LGHNA, CDR2 YNFKEQ. This CDR3 has 19 amino acids. V lost 2 bases to trimming and J lost 2 bases; unmatched junction nucleotides: 16. The CDR3 here is CASSQSPSGAYINTDTQYF. The CDR3 DNA follows: TGTGCCAGCAGCCAATCACCTAGCGGTGCCTACATAAACACAGATACGCAGTATTTT.

The chain joins TRBV28 to TRBJ2-1, with 8 bases that match TRBD2. Looked up from germline, CDR1 is MDHEN and CDR2 is SYDVKM. Losses at the gene ends were 5 bases for V and 7 bases for J; bases not matched to a gene: 13. The CDR3 has 16 amino acids. The CDR3 here is CASSRPGTRVRNEQFF. CDR3 in DNA: TGTGCCAGCAGTCGCCCCGGGACTAGAGTGCGGAATGAGCAGTTCTTC.

V usage is TRBV27 and J usage is TRBJ2-3; 12 bases line up with TRBD2. CDR1 and CDR2 (germline): MNHEY, SMNVEV (reference sequence). This CDR3 comprises 16 residues. V was clipped by 5 bases and J by 4 bases; unmatched bases: 7. CDR3 in DNA: TGTGCCAGCAGTACGCTAGCGGGAGGGCCGGCAGATACGCAGTATTTT. It specifies CASSTLAGGPADTQYF.

The chain couples TRBV7-9 to TRBJ2-2; 11 bases line up with TRBD1. CDR1 SEHNR and CDR2 FQNEAQ come from the germline V gene (reference sequence). The CDR3 is made up of 16 amino acids. After removal of 4 bases from V and 6 bases from J, the junction contained 7 bases not matched to a gene. Written as DNA, the CDR3 is TGTGCCAGCAGCTCCCACGGGACAGGGGGGCCCGGGGAGCTGTTTTTT. This translates into CASSSHGTGGPGELFF.

V is TRBV6-6 and J is TRBJ2-2; D ambiguous. Germline CDR1 MNHNY, CDR2 SVGAGI (reference sequence). V was trimmed by 4 bases and J by 6 bases, leaving 12 bases between them. This CDR3 is 14 amino acids long. The DNA of the CDR3 is TGTGCCAGCAGTTCTTCTTCTGCCTCCGGGGAGCTGTTTTTT. Amino acid sequence: CASSSSSASGELFF.

The J gene is TRBJ1-6, the V gene TRBV5-1; D is ambiguous. The CDR3 loop spans 13 amino acids. V lost 0 bases and J 8 bases, leaving 6 bases between the germline ends. Germline V gives CDR1 SGHRS, CDR2 YFSETQ. The CDR3 coding sequence is TGCGCCAGCAGCTTGGTCCCTTATTCACCCCTCCACTTT. Protein: CASSLVPYSPLHF. The full variable domain, rest sourced from reference TRBV5-1 and TRBJ1-6, is KAGVTQTPRYLIKTRGQQVTLSCSPISGHRSVSWYQQTPGQGLQFLFEYFSETQRNKGNFPGRFSGRQFSNSRSEMNVSTLELGDSALYLCASSLVPYSPLHFGNGTRLTVT.

This clone was found a few times. The chain employs TRBV6-5 and TRBJ1-2; TRBD1 might be the D (6 bases). The V end lost 0 bases, the J end lost 4 bases, and 12 bases lay between the germline ends. This CDR3 region has 15 residues. Germline V gene lookup returns CDR1 MNHEY and CDR2 SVGAGI. The CDR3 reads CASSYSAGATYGYTF. CDR3 sequence (DNA): TGTGCCAGCAGTTACTCGGCAGGGGCAACCTATGGCTACACCTTC.

The V gene is TRBV7-2, the J gene TRBJ1-2, with D perhaps TRBD1 (6 bases). CDR3 length: 15 residues. CDR1 and CDR2 (germline): SGHTA, FQGNSA. V dropped 5 bases and J dropped 3 bases, with 16 bases sitting between them. The CDR3: CASSKTGPRDYGYTF. CDR3 DNA sequence: TGTGCCAGCAGCAAAACAGGGCCGCGGGACTATGGCTACACCTTC.

This sequence joins TRBV30 and TRBJ2-7; 8 bases map to TRBD2. Germline values: CDR1 GTSNPN, CDR2 SVGIG (reference sequence). The CDR3 consists of 13 residues. The CDR3 bases are TGTGTCAGAGCGGGAGTATCCTCCTACGAGCAGTACTTC. It is translated as CVRAGVSSYEQYF.

The V call is TRBV7-2, the J call TRBJ2-3, with 12 bases identical to TRBD2. CDR1 SGHTA and CDR2 FQGNSA come from the germline V gene. V dropped 5 bases and J dropped 3; count of bases not matched to a gene: 12. This CDR3 is 18 amino acids long. CDR3 sequence reads: CASSLRTSGTGRTDTQYF. CDR3 nucleotides: TGTGCCAGCAGCCTCCGGACTAGCGGGACCGGCCGTACAGATACGCAGTATTTT.

CDR3: CAWSGRGSGNTIYF. CDR3 DNA: TGTGCCTGGAGTGGACGGGGATCCGGAAACACCATATATTTT. This chain links TRBV30 with TRBJ1-3, with D unresolved. Trimming took off 1 base at V and 4 bases at J, with 11 bases between the two ends. The CDR3 covers 14 residues. Per germline, CDR1 GTSNPN and CDR2 SVGIG (reference sequence).

The J gene is TRBJ2-4, the V gene TRBV20-1; no definite D call. The CDR3 is made up of 11 amino acids. Per germline, CDR1 DFQATT and CDR2 SNEGSKA (reference sequence). Trimming took 6 bases from V and 6 from J, leaving 9 bases between them. CDR3 residues: CSAPYRNIQYF. In DNA, the CDR3 is TGCAGTGCCCCATATCGAAACATTCAGTACTTC.

This clone has just one count. This chain uses TRBV10-3 with TRBJ2-7; D unclear. The V end was cut by 2 bases, the J end by 4 bases, with 12 bases between. This CDR3 comprises 14 residues. CDR1 and CDR2 from the germline V gene are ENHRY and SYGVKD. Here the CDR3 DNA reads TGTGCCATCAGTGAGCGCTCTCAAAATTACGAGCAGTACTTC. Translating gives CAISERSQNYEQYF.

This clone was seen a single time. J is TRBJ2-5 and V is TRBV7-9; unclear D gene. The V and J ends lost 5 bases and 2 bases respectively, with 12 bases between them. The CDR3 has 14 amino acids. The V gene's germline CDR1 is SEHNR and CDR2 FQNEAQ (reference sequence). Here the CDR3 DNA reads TGTGCCAGCAGCGGCGCATTAGGGCAAGAGACCCAGTACTTC. It encodes CASSGALGQETQYF.

The chain has TRBV6-1 and TRBJ2-5; a weak D match, TRBD1 (6 bases). V lost 1 base, J lost 1 base, and 10 bases lay in between. Germline V gene data show CDR1 as MNHNS and CDR2 as SASEGT. CDR3 length: 15 residues. The DNA for the CDR3 is TGTGCCAGCAGTGAAGTAAGGACAGCCCAAGAGACCCAGTACTTC. It encodes CASSEVRTAQETQYF.

The chain has TRBV19 and TRBJ1-1; D may be TRBD1 (6 bases). Germline CDR1 and CDR2: LNHDA and SQIVND (reference sequence). Trimming stripped 6 bases from V and 6 bases from J, with 14 bases between. This CDR3 is 13 amino acids long. CDR3 loop: CASRPGGGPEAFF. The DNA of the CDR3 is TGTGCCAGTAGGCCCGGGGGGGGCCCTGAAGCTTTCTTT.

This clone was counted a single time. V and J are TRBV7-2 and TRBJ1-1; 7 bases map to TRBD1. The CDR3 spans 14 residues. V gave up 2 bases and J gave up 4 bases; unmatched junction bases: 4. CDR1 is SGHTA, CDR2 FQGNSA, per germline. DNA of the CDR3: TGTGCCAGCAGCTTAAATTCAGGGGGCACTGAAGCTTTCTTT. Amino acids: CASSLNSGGTEAFF.

V is TRBV27 and J is TRBJ2-1, with D tentatively TRBD1 (6 bases). CDR3 length equals 15 residues. The germline V gene has CDR1 MNHEY and CDR2 SMNVEV (reference sequence). Trimming pared 2 bases from V and 2 bases from J, leaving 10 bases between. In nucleotides, the CDR3 is TGTGCCAGCAGTTTAAGGGACACCCCCTACAATGAGCAGTTCTTC. Translated, it gives CASSLRDTPYNEQFF.

The chain employs TRBV5-1 and TRBJ2-2; TRBD2 is a possible D gene (5 bases). The V end lost 5 bases, the J end lost 1 base, and 9 bases lay between the germline ends. CDR1 and CDR2 (germline): SGHRS, YFSETQ. CDR3 length equals 14 residues. The CDR3 region has the DNA TGCGCCAGCAGTGAGGCGGGGAACACCGGGGAGCTGTTTTTT. Amino acid sequence: CASSEAGNTGELFF.

The chain couples TRBV11-2 to TRBJ2-5, with D hard to call. The CDR3 totals 15 residues. Trimming left V 3 bases short and J 1 base short, with 12 bases between. Germline V CDR1 and CDR2: SGHAT, FQNNGV. The CDR3 sequence is CASSFPSVSQETQYF. DNA of the CDR3: TGTGCCAGCAGCTTTCCCAGCGTGAGCCAAGAGACCCAGTACTTC.